This T cell receptor beta chain is from a study of T cell repertoires in cytomegalovirus infection. At the level of the study: In the study, CMV epitopes included recently identified HLA-C-restricted and well-studied HLA-B-restricted ones.

TCRdb independently ran MiXCR on the reads; one entry per CDR3 protein. Of about 110,000 distinct CDR3 sequences listed, around 40% are singletons. Turning to this clonotype: The antigen remains undetermined.

The sequence derives from a human donor in good health (CMV status not recorded). Some clones in this sample may be carry-over from other donors' samples. Sample: CD8+ T cells from cultured PBMCs, taken from culture after CMV antigen stimulation.

The CDR3 reads CSAREIGGQPQHF. The CDR3 DNA sequence: TGCAGTGCTAGAGAAATTGGTGGGCAGCCCCAGCATTTT. The chain employs TRBV20-1 and TRBJ1-5; D is ambiguous. Trimming stripped 0 bases from V and 7 bases from J, with 10 bases between. Germline values: CDR1 DFQATT, CDR2 SNEGSKA (reference sequence). The CDR3 length is 13 residues.